A selection of T cell receptor beta chains follows, all from one sample in a study of shared clonotypes between healthy human individuals. Method: immunoSEQ multiplex PCR; TCRdb's copy keeps in-frame clones and lacks some. The sample shows around 1.4 million clones, approximately 98.5% of them seen only once. The specimen sequenced was naive CD4+ T cells sorted from blood. Source of these receptors: a young man in good health. Each CDR3 is given with its conserved first and last residue. D genes are given only for firm matches. Only part of the rows carry a size: once, few, many, or a class if the clone is expanded.

clone size	D gene	V gene	J gene	CDR3 DNA	CDR3 protein
-	TRBD2	TRBV4-1	TRBJ2-7	TGCGCCAGCAGCCCTAGCGGGAGCTCCTACGAGCAGTACTTC	CASSPSGSSYEQYF
-	-	TRBV5-1	TRBJ2-3	TGCGCCAGCAACGTGGACAGCACAGATACGCAGTATTTT	CASNVDSTDTQYF
-	TRBD1	TRBV5-1	TRBJ2-3	TGCGCCAGCAGCTCGCAAATCCCGGGACAGGGGTCGATAGATACGCAGTATTTT	CASSSQIPGQGSIDTQYF
-	-	TRBV10-1	TRBJ2-7	TGCGCCAGCAACCATACCTCACAACCTGGAGGGACCTACGAGCAGTACTTC	CASNHTSQPGGTYEQYF
once	-	TRBV13	TRBJ2-3	TGTGCCAGCAGCTTAGGATCCGGGGAGCGGGTCACAGATACGCAGTATTTT	CASSLGSGERVTDTQYF
-	-	TRBV27	TRBJ1-1	TGTGCCACCGAAACCGTTCAGGGGACCGGCACTGAAGCTTTCTTT	CATETVQGTGTEAFF
-	TRBD2	TRBV5-1	TRBJ2-7	TGCGCCAGCAGCCCCCCCTCCGGGACTAGGGGCGTCTACGAGCAGTACTTC	CASSPPSGTRGVYEQYF
once	TRBD1	TRBV30	TRBJ1-4	TGTGCCTGGAGTGTACAGGGGACAACTAATGAAAAACTGTTTTTT	CAWSVQGTTNEKLFF
-	-	TRBV28	TRBJ2-1	TGTGCCAGCAGTTCCGGTTGGAATGAGCAGTTCTTC	CASSSGWNEQFF
-	TRBD2	TRBV28	TRBJ2-1	TGTGCCAGCCTACCGACTAGCGGGAGGTCACATAGACAGCAGTTCTTC	CASLPTSGRSHRQQFF
-	-	TRBV27	TRBJ2-3	TGTGCCAGCAGTTTACGGGTGTTGCGTAGCGGCCTCACAGATACGCAGTATTTT	CASSLRVLRSGLTDTQYF
-	-	TRBV5-5	TRBJ1-2	TGTGCCAGCAGCTCAGGACTGGGGGGCTACACCTTC	CASSSGLGGYTF
-	-	TRBV2	TRBJ1-1	TGTGCCAGCTGGGGAGGCGACACTGAAGCTTTCTTT	CASWGGDTEAFF
-	-	TRBV6-1	TRBJ1-4	TGTGCCAGCAGTGATAGGGGGGCGGGAAAACTGTTTTTT	CASSDRGAGKLFF
-	-	TRBV5-1	TRBJ2-2	TGCGCCAGCAGCTTGTTAGGCGGGGAGCTGTTTTTT	CASSLLGGELFF
-	-	TRBV11-2	TRBJ2-1	TGTGCCAGCAGCTTACTCCGAGACGTTTACAATGAGCAGTTCTTC	CASSLLRDVYNEQFF
-	TRBD2	TRBV7-6	TRBJ2-1	TGTGCCAGCAGCGAAAGCGGGAGAGTCTACAATGAGCAGTTCTTC	CASSESGRVYNEQFF
once	-	TRBV21-1	TRBJ1-3	TGTGCCAGCAGCAAAGTGGGGTTGTACTCTGGAAACACCATATATTTT	CASSKVGLYSGNTIYF
-	-	TRBV14	TRBJ2-1	TGTGCCAGCAGCCAAGACATCGGCAGGGGTTCCTACAATGAGCAGTTCTTC	CASSQDIGRGSYNEQFF
-	TRBD2	TRBV15	TRBJ2-5	TGTGCCACCAGCAGAGATCCGAAGTCTAGCGGGAGGGTCGAAGAGACCCAGTACTTC	CATSRDPKSSGRVEETQYF
-	TRBD1	TRBV27	TRBJ2-7	TGTGCCAGCAGTCCAAGACAGGGATGGCACGAGCAGTACTTC	CASSPRQGWHEQYF
once	-	TRBV15	TRBJ2-7	TGTGCCACCAGCAGGACCGACGGACCGAGCTCCTACGAGCAGTACTTC	CATSRTDGPSSYEQYF
-	TRBD2	TRBV5-1	TRBJ2-1	TGCGCCAGCAGCCCAAGGACTAGCGGGAACGCTGAGGCGTTCTTC	CASSPRTSGNAEAFF
-	-	TRBV7-2	TRBJ2-3	TGTGCCAGCAGCTCCCGGCCCCAGCGCCCAGATACGCAGTATTTT	CASSSRPQRPDTQYF
-	-	TRBV6-6	TRBJ1-3	TGTGCCACCGGGACGTCTGGAAACACCATATATTTT	CATGTSGNTIYF
once	-	TRBV2	TRBJ1-5	TGTGCCAGCAGGGAGCGGACAGTTAGCAATCAGCCCCAGCATTTT	CASRERTVSNQPQHF
-	TRBD1	TRBV19	TRBJ2-5	TGTGCCAGTAGTATCAACAGGGGTGGAAAGCAAGAGACCCAGTACTTC	CASSINRGGKQETQYF
-	-	TRBV28	TRBJ2-7	TGTGCCAGCAGCGGGGTTCAAAATTCCTACGAGCAGTACTTC	CASSGVQNSYEQYF
-	-	TRBV7-9	TRBJ2-1	TGTGCCAGCAGCGCCTGGGAGGACCCCCGCGGAGGGGATGAGCAGTTCTTC	CASSAWEDPRGGDEQFF
-	-	TRBV5-1	TRBJ1-5	TGCGCCAGCAGCCCGTCTTTGGGGGATCAGCCCCAGCATTTT	CASSPSLGDQPQHF
-	-	TRBV5-4	TRBJ2-7	TGTGCCAGCAGCCCCGGGACGGCCCCCTTCGAGCAGTACTTC	CASSPGTAPFEQYF
-	-	TRBV5-1	TRBJ2-5	TGCGCCAGCAGCTTGGTCCCCGGCCAAGAGACCCAGTACTTC	CASSLVPGQETQYF
-	-	TRBV7-2	TRBJ2-3	TGTGCCAGCAGCCATATATTCTCAATAATCCTCGTAGGCACAGATACGCAGTATTTT	CASSHIFSIILVGTDTQYF
-	-	TRBV5-1	TRBJ2-2	TGCGCCAGCAGCTTGGCCCAGGCCGGGGAGCTGTTTTTT	CASSLAQAGELFF
-	TRBD1	TRBV7-8	TRBJ1-3	TGTGCCAGCAGCTTAGGGGGACAGGGAGGGTCCGGAAACACCATATATTTT	CASSLGGQGGSGNTIYF
-	TRBD2	TRBV19	TRBJ2-3	TGTGCCAGTAGTATAGTAGCGGGTGGCCGCACAGATACGCAGTATTTT	CASSIVAGGRTDTQYF
-	-	TRBV5-4	TRBJ2-7	TGTGCCAGCAGCTTGGACATTGGGGCCTACGAGCAGTACTTC	CASSLDIGAYEQYF
-	TRBD1	TRBV19	TRBJ2-3	TGTGCCAGTAGTCAGGGGGTCGGGACAGATACGCAGTATTTT	CASSQGVGTDTQYF
-	-	TRBV5-1	TRBJ2-2	TGCGCCAGCAGCCCCCCGGCGGGACCCGGGGAGCTGTTTTTT	CASSPPAGPGELFF
-	-	TRBV11-2	TRBJ2-1	TGTGCCAGCAGCTTAGGTTGGGAGAAGAATGAGCAGTTCTTC	CASSLGWEKNEQFF
-	-	TRBV5-1	TRBJ1-3	TGCGCCAGCAGCTTGGGGATGGCCGGAAACACCATATATTTT	CASSLGMAGNTIYF
-	TRBD2	TRBV5-1	TRBJ2-2	TGCGCCAGCAGCTTGGGGGTAGCGGGAGCTTACACCGGGGAGCTGTTTTTT	CASSLGVAGAYTGELFF